The 29 T cell receptor beta chains given below trace back to one sample, sequenced in a study of shared clonotypes between healthy human individuals. This table comes from immunoSEQ multiplex PCR, and its TCRdb copy is limited to in-frame clones, with some not included. This sample yields hundreds of thousands of clones, of which less than 80% are seen a single time; around 1.8% belongs to the top ten. The sample taken for sequencing was memory CD4+ T cells sorted from blood. Described subset: CD45RA-negative fraction. Every receptor here comes from a woman aged 30 to 39 in good health.

This rearrangement joins TRBV11-2 to TRBJ1-4, with D perhaps TRBD1 (6 bases). The CDR3 runs to 14 residues. Germline assignment: CDR1 SGHAT and CDR2 FQNNGV. The V and J ends lost 1 base and 5 bases respectively, with 8 bases between them. The CDR3 loop is CASSLGGGNEKLFF. The CDR3 DNA sequence: TGTGCCAGCAGCTTAGGAGGGGGGAATGAAAAACTGTTTTTT.

This clone was detected a few times. V is TRBV4-2 and J is TRBJ1-3, with a possible D match to TRBD1 (5 bases). The CDR3 consists of 14 residues. Germline CDR1 LGHNA, CDR2 YNFKEQ. The ends were cut back, 0 bases at V and 7 bases at J, with 10 bases in the middle. In DNA form, the CDR3 reads TGTGCCAGCAGCCAAGATCAGGGTCGGAACACCATATATTTT. Protein: CASSQDQGRNTIYF.

A word on this clone: A much more abundant neighbour one base away suggests this may be a read error. Distinct nucleotide sequences in the sample also encode this CDR3. V gene TRBV28 combines with J gene TRBJ2-7, with D possibly being TRBD1 (5 bases). Trimming pared 5 bases from V and 0 bases from J, leaving 5 bases between. The CDR3 runs 12 residues. The germline CDR1 and CDR2 sequences are MDHEN and SYDVKM. The CDR3 spells CASSQGSYEQYF. In DNA, the CDR3 is TGTGCCAGCAGTCAGGGCTCCTACGAGCAGTACTTC.

V usage is TRBV4-1 and J usage is TRBJ1-2; TRBD1 might be the D (6 bases). The CDR3 spans 14 residues. Trimming took 3 bases from V and 6 from J, leaving 14 bases between them. In germline, CDR1 is MGHRA, CDR2 YSYEKL. CDR3 coding DNA: TGCGCCAGCAGCCAGGCTACAGGGTATAATGGCTACACCTTC. Protein sequence: CASSQATGYNGYTF.

The chain is built from TRBV7-9 and TRBJ2-1; TRBD2 matches 13 bases. The germline CDR1 and CDR2 sequences are SEHNR and FQNEAQ (reference sequence). The CDR3 extends over 17 amino acids. V shed 5 bases and J 7 bases; nucleotides not matched to a gene: 11. DNA of the CDR3: TGTGCCAGCAGCCTTACTAGCGGGAGGGCCTTGGAGAATGAGCAGTTCTTC. It translates to CASSLTSGRALENEQFF.

This chain joins TRBV6-6 and TRBJ2-7, with 7 bases fitting TRBD1. The germline CDR1 and CDR2 sequences are MNHNY and SVGAGI (reference sequence). The V segment lost 2 bases and the J segment 4 bases; nucleotides outside the gene matches: 11. The CDR3 runs 16 residues. DNA for the CDR3: TGTGCCAGCAGTTACGGACAGGAGAAACGATTATACGAGCAGTACTTC. It encodes CASSYGQEKRLYEQYF.

This sequence joins TRBV5-1 and TRBJ1-3; D remains unclear. The V end lost 4 bases, the J end lost 0 bases, and 8 bases lay between the germline ends. There are 14 residues in the CDR3. Per germline, CDR1 SGHRS and CDR2 YFSETQ. DNA of the CDR3: TGCGCCAGCAGCATGGGAACCTCTGGAAACACCATATATTTT. Its translation: CASSMGTSGNTIYF.

The chain is built from TRBV7-9 and TRBJ2-7, with 10 bases matching TRBD1. Trimming took 3 bases from V and 6 from J; bases not matched to a gene: 8. Germline V gives CDR1 SEHNR, CDR2 FQNEAQ (reference sequence). CDR3 length: 15 amino acids. The DNA for the CDR3 is TGTGCCAGCAGCTTTGGGGGACAGGGGTTGAGCGAGCAGTACTTC. Translation gives CASSFGGQGLSEQYF.

CDR3 amino acids: CAIKEAGGQETQYF. The CDR3 nucleotides read TGTGCCATCAAGGAGGCGGGAGGACAAGAGACCCAGTACTTC. The chain combines TRBV10-3 with TRBJ2-5; 8 bases agree with TRBD2. V shed 7 bases and J 2 bases; nucleotides not matched to a gene: 6. Looked up from germline, CDR1 is ENHRY and CDR2 is SYGVKD. The CDR3 consists of 14 residues.

The chain recombines TRBV6-6 with TRBJ2-3; weak D call: TRBD1 (6 bases). Per the germline V gene, CDR1 is MNHNY and CDR2 is SVGAGI (reference sequence). Deletions cut 2 bases from V and 0 bases from J, with 12 bases between. The CDR3 is 16 amino acids. The CDR3: CASSYDTGYSTDTQYF. For the CDR3, the DNA is TGTGCCAGCAGTTACGATACAGGGTATAGCACAGATACGCAGTATTTT.

This chain joins TRBV19 and TRBJ1-5, with D maybe TRBD1 (6 bases). The germline CDR1 and CDR2 sequences are LNHDA and SQIVND (reference sequence). The V gene lost 7 bases and the J gene lost 3 bases, with 19 bases spanning the gap. This CDR3 region has 16 residues. The CDR3 region has the DNA TGTGCCAGTACCCAAATGGGGGGGCTGATCAATCAGCCCCAGCATTTT. It specifies CASTQMGGLINQPQHF.

The count of this clone is one. V gene TRBV28 combines with J gene TRBJ1-4; no firm D call. The V gene lost 2 bases and the J gene lost 8 bases, with 18 bases spanning the gap. The CDR3 is 16 amino acids. Germline CDR1 reads MDHEN; CDR2 reads SYDVKM. CDR3 nucleotides: TGTGCCAGCAGTTTAGGCGACACCTCCTTAGGGGAAAAACTGTTTTTT. Its protein product is CASSLGDTSLGEKLFF. The full variable domain, rest sourced from reference TRBV28 and TRBJ1-4, is DVKVTQSSRYLVKRTGEKVFLECVQDMDHENMFWYRQDPGLGLRLIYFSYDVKMKEKGDIPEGYSVSREKKERFSLILESASTNQTSMYLCASSLGDTSLGEKLFFGSGTQLSVL.

The chain couples TRBV7-9 to TRBJ2-5; 9 bases are shared with TRBD2. Germline CDR1 reads SEHNR; CDR2 reads FQNEAQ (reference sequence). This CDR3 is built from 15 residues. The V gene end was trimmed by 3 bases and the J gene end by 5 bases; junction bases not matched to a gene: 7. As DNA, the CDR3 is TGTGCCAGCAGCTTTAGCGGGAGTTTGATTGAGACCCAGTACTTC. It specifies CASSFSGSLIETQYF.

This clone was seen only a few times. This sequence joins TRBV10-2 and TRBJ2-7; TRBD2 matches at 10 bases. The length of the CDR3 is 14 residues. Germline V gene data show CDR1 as WSHSY and CDR2 as SAAADI. V lost 6 bases, J lost 1 base, and 3 bases stayed unmatched. The CDR3 nucleotides are TGCGCCAGCAGAGCACTAGCGGGGTCCTACGAGCAGTACTTC. This encodes CASRALAGSYEQYF.

This chain joins TRBV19 and TRBJ1-1; D is ambiguous. This CDR3 contains 13 residues. The germline gives CDR1 LNHDA, CDR2 SQIVND (reference sequence). Trimming removed 3 bases from V and 0 bases from J, with 5 bases in between. The CDR3 loop is CASSINMNTEAFF. In DNA, the CDR3 is TGTGCCAGTAGTATTAACATGAACACTGAAGCTTTCTTT.

Here the CDR3 reads CASSSPGGPQHF. The DNA of the CDR3 is TGCGCCAGCAGCTCCCCAGGGGGTCCCCAGCATTTT. This chain links TRBV5-1 with TRBJ1-5; 7 nucleotides line up with TRBD1. V lost 3 bases to trimming and J lost 10 bases; unmatched junction nucleotides: 4. This CDR3 is 12 amino acids long. In germline, CDR1 is SGHRS, CDR2 YFSETQ.

V and J are TRBV19 and TRBJ1-5; TRBD1 agrees at 10 bases. The junction had 10 bases not matched to a gene; V was cut back by 5 bases and J by 6 bases. Germline values: CDR1 LNHDA, CDR2 SQIVND (reference sequence). This CDR3 has 16 amino acids. For the CDR3, the DNA is TGTGCCAGTAGTTCCTCTCCGGGACAGGGGATTCAGCCCCAGCATTTT. Translated: CASSSSPGQGIQPQHF. The variable domain in full, completed from reference TRBV19 and TRBJ1-5, reads DGGITQSPKYLFRKEGQNVTLSCEQNLNHDAMYWYRQDPGQGLRLIYYSQIVNDFQKGDIAEGYSVSREKKESFPLTVTSAQKNPTAFYLCASSSSPGQGIQPQHFGDGTRLSIL.

J is TRBJ2-1 and V is TRBV27; D unclear. The CDR3 sequence is 16 residues long. The germline V gene has CDR1 MNHEY and CDR2 SMNVEV (reference sequence). V shed 3 bases and J shed 5 bases, with 17 bases lying between them. The DNA for the CDR3 is TGTGCCAGCAGTTTTCGGCCCCAACGGTTCCACAATGAGCAGTTCTTC. It specifies CASSFRPQRFHNEQFF.

The rearrangement joins TRBV11-2 to TRBJ1-2, with 9 bases identical to TRBD1. The CDR3 extends over 17 amino acids. V lost 5 bases, J lost 2 bases, and 12 bases stayed unmatched. Germline V gene data show CDR1 as SGHAT and CDR2 as FQNNGV. The CDR3 DNA reads TGTGCCAGCAGCACCTTGGGCGGGACAGGGAACAACTATGGCTACACCTTC. Translating gives CASSTLGGTGNNYGYTF.

Concerning this clone: The same CDR3 arises from other DNA sequences in this sample as well. V and J are TRBV18 and TRBJ2-5, with D unresolved. CDR1 and CDR2 from the germline V gene are KGHSH and LQKENI. V was cut by 2 bases and J by 2 bases, with 6 bases left in between. The CDR3 totals 13 residues. The CDR3 DNA is TGTGCCAGCTCACCATCACCTCAAGAGACCCAGTACTTC. This gives the protein CASSPSPQETQYF.

The gene calls are TRBV6-1 and TRBJ2-1; D gene unclear. CDR1 and CDR2 from the germline V gene are MNHNS and SASEGT. The length of the CDR3 is 11 residues. V dropped 7 bases and J dropped 5 bases, with 6 bases sitting between them. The CDR3 nucleotides are TGTGCCAGCAATGCGAACAATGAGCAGTTCTTC. Translated, it gives CASNANNEQFF.

The CDR3 spells CASSWSSRTSGGNEQFF. In nucleotides, the CDR3 is TGCGCCAGCAGCTGGAGCTCCAGGACTAGCGGGGGCAATGAGCAGTTCTTC. The rearrangement links TRBV5-1 to TRBJ2-1; TRBD2 matches at 13 bases. CDR1 is SGHRS and CDR2 is YFSETQ in the germline V gene. Trimming at V came to 3 bases and at J to 6 bases, leaving 9 bases not matched to a gene. This CDR3 spans 17 amino acids.

Regarding this clone: Other DNA sequences in the same sample also yield this CDR3. The chain carries TRBV7-2 and TRBJ2-3, with no clear D. This CDR3 is built from 13 residues. In germline, CDR1 is SGHTA, CDR2 FQGNSA. Trimming took off 5 bases at V and 4 bases at J, with 10 bases between the two ends. The CDR3 spells CASSLRVADTQYF. The DNA of the CDR3 is TGTGCCAGCAGCCTCCGGGTGGCAGATACGCAGTATTTT.

This clone was observed a single time. This sequence joins TRBV4-1 and TRBJ2-2, with no clear D. V was trimmed by 1 base and J by 3 bases, leaving 6 bases between them. This CDR3 is 14 amino acids long. Germline V CDR1 and CDR2: MGHRA, YSYEKL. CDR3 sequence (DNA): TGCGCCAGCAGCCAAGCCTTTTACACCGGGGAGCTGTTTTTT. Protein product: CASSQAFYTGELFF.

This chain connects TRBV4-2 to TRBJ2-5; 12 bases align to TRBD1. Germline-derived CDR1 and CDR2 are LGHNA and YNFKEQ. V shed 3 bases, J shed 3 bases, and the junction held 2 bases outside the gene matches. The CDR3 is 15 amino acids. The CDR3 coding sequence is TGTGCCAGCAGCCAGGGGACAGGGGGCGAAGAGACCCAGTACTTC. Translated: CASSQGTGGEETQYF.

This clone was seen a single time. For the CDR3, the DNA is TGTGCCAGCAGTTCTGGCGGGGGTGATTACGAGCAGTACTTC. It translates to CASSSGGGDYEQYF. This chain joins TRBV6-5 and TRBJ2-7; 7 bases match TRBD2. Germline values: CDR1 MNHEY, CDR2 SVGAGI. This CDR3 region has 14 residues. J was trimmed by 4 bases and V by 4 bases; bases with no gene match: 7.

This clone was picked up a small number of times. This chain uses TRBV7-7 with TRBJ2-1; tentatively, D is TRBD2 (5 bases). This CDR3 is 14 amino acids long. Germline V gene lookup returns CDR1 SSHAT and CDR2 FNYEAQ (reference sequence). V lost 1 base and J 7 bases, leaving 11 bases between the germline ends. The CDR3 bases are TGTGCCAGCAGCTTAGGGCCAACTAGTAATGAGCAGTTCTTC. It yields the protein CASSLGPTSNEQFF.

A note on this clone: This sample also contains other DNA sequences that code for the same CDR3. The chain joins TRBV11-2 to TRBJ2-5, with D hard to call. From germline, CDR1 is SGHAT and CDR2 FQNNGV. This CDR3 spans 13 amino acids. V was shortened by 1 base and J by 1 base, with 4 bases between the two germline ends. The CDR3 nucleotides read TGTGCCAGCAGCTTAGGATCCCAAGAGACCCAGTACTTC. It is translated as CASSLGSQETQYF.

The CDR3 here is CAWRPAAGTGWFAISYEQYF. CDR3 nucleotide sequence: TGTGCCTGGAGGCCCGCAGCCGGGACAGGGTGGTTTGCGATTTCGTACGAGCAGTACTTC. V gene TRBV30 combines with J gene TRBJ2-7, with 9 bases matching TRBD1. The CDR3 has 20 amino acids. V dropped 3 bases and J dropped 4; count of bases not matched to a gene: 25. The germline CDR1 and CDR2 sequences are GTSNPN and SVGIG (reference sequence).